This TCR beta chain came from a study of T cell changes during pregnancy in multiple sclerosis. On this clone: This sample also contains other DNA sequences that code for the same CDR3.

The data were produced by immunoSEQ multiplex PCR, yet TCRdb's version contains in-frame clones alone and is incomplete. The sample lists 100,000 or so clones, more than 85% seen once, with approximately 3.4% in the top ten. CDR1 and CDR2 from the germline V gene are LNHDA and SQIVND (reference sequence). V lost 6 bases, J lost 7 bases, and 1 base stayed unmatched. This CDR3 comprises 12 residues. The sequencing here drew on peripheral blood, taken in the second trimester of pregnancy. This receptor was obtained from a female donor with multiple sclerosis, enrolled in a pregnancy study. The chain uses TRBV19 and TRBJ1-4; TRBD1 matches at 8 bases. This CDR3 is CASRTGGEKLFF. In nucleotides, the CDR3 is TGTGCCAGTAGAACAGGGGGTGAAAAACTGTTTTTT.